This T cell receptor (beta chain) was obtained from a study of technical replicates of blood from several donors (dated by TCRdb to about 2017). In the germline V gene (reference sequence), CDR1 corresponds to GTSNPN and CDR2 to SVGIG. Compared with germline, V lacks 3 bases and J lacks 3 bases; bases without a gene match: 6. Reading from cysteine to phenylalanine, the CDR3 counts 15 amino acids. Just CDR3 DNA is preserved here, 45 bases in frame from base 1. With regard to this clone: Its binding antigen is unknown. Base qualities are not provided; no much larger clone lies one nucleotide away.

The library was obtained by the immunoSEQ multiplex PCR assay. This immuneACCESS table, as held by TCRdb, lists in-frame sequences with V and J called but not all clones. Of the missing ones, under half trace to an unresolved V gene in checked studies; the others have no known cause. The sample profile shows about 15,000 clones; approximately 90% of them were found once. Clones ranked in the top ten supply around 11% of the sample. The material sequenced was PBMCs. The chain uses TRBV30 and TRBJ2-1, with 9 bases in between that match TRBD2. This TCR derives from a human donor in good health. The DNA reads TGTGCCTGGAGCTCCGGGACTAGCCTCTACAATGAGCAGTTCTTC. Its protein product is CAWSSGTSLYNEQFF.